This T cell receptor (beta chain) was sequenced in a study of T cells after yellow fever vaccination. TCRdb reprocessed the 5' RACE reads via MiXCR and lists one record per CDR3 protein. The repertoire holds around 260,000 distinct CDR3 sequences, with around 5.2% as singletons. Trimming pared 10 bases from V and 8 bases from J, leaving 14 bases between. CDR3 length equals 11 residues. Sequenced material: CD4+ T cells sorted from PBMCs, taken on the day of the yellow fever booster vaccination. This chain links TRBV12-3 or TRBV12-4 with TRBJ1-2, with D hard to call. The sequence was obtained from a man aged 18 to 35 who received the YFV17D yellow fever vaccine. The CDR3, as DNA: TGTGCCACCGGGTCTGGATGGGGCTACACCTTC. Its translation is CATGSGWGYTF.